The rows below give T cell receptor beta chains drawn from one sample of a study of metastatic and nonmetastatic thyroid tumors. TCRdb called clones again from the PCR reads with MiXCR. Among about 85,000 clones, around 9.2% were seen once, and the ten largest hold roughly 10%. Sequenced sample: blood. All receptors derive from a female donor with papillary thyroid cancer or a benign thyroid nodule (not recorded which). Some clones in this sample may be carry-over from other donors' samples. Both conserved end residues are part of each CDR3. D genes are given only for firm matches. The size field is filled for only some rows; it gives once, few, many or a size class.

NA,few,TRBV6-1,TRBJ1-1,TGTGCCAGCAGCGAACTAGGCGCGGGGAACACTGAAGCTTTCTTT,CASSELGAGNTEAFF
NA,NA,TRBV7-7,TRBJ1-5,TGTGCTAGCAGCTTAGTGCGGATGAGCAATCAGCCCCAGCATTTT,CASSLVRMSNQPQHF
NA,many,TRBV7-8,TRBJ2-3,TGTGCCAGCAGCTTAGGCACGGTTGCAGATACGCAGTATTTT,CASSLGTVADTQYF
NA,many,TRBV10-3,TRBJ1-3,TGTGCCATCAGTGATACGGCGGTAGACACCATATATTTT,CAISDTAVDTIYF
NA,few,TRBV5-1,TRBJ1-4,TGCGCCAGCAGCTTGGGGGTGTCTAATGAAAAACTGTTTTTT,CASSLGVSNEKLFF
NA,many,TRBV20-1,TRBJ2-3,TGCAGTGCTAGAAGCGGCGGATGGAGCACAGATACGCAGTATTTT,CSARSGGWSTDTQYF
NA,many,TRBV9,TRBJ1-6,TGTGCCAGCAGCGTAGAGGGAATGGGTTCACCCCTCCACTTT,CASSVEGMGSPLHF
NA,many,TRBV6-1,TRBJ2-2,TGTGCCAGCAGAAAAACAGGGGAGGGCGGGGAGCTGTTTTTT,CASRKTGEGGELFF
NA,many,TRBV6-2/TRBV6-3,TRBJ1-4,TGTGCCAGCAGTTACATACCCATTCGGGAAAAACTGTTTTTT,CASSYIPIREKLFF
NA,many,TRBV10-2,TRBJ2-5,TGCGCCAGCAGTGGACTCCAAGAGACCCAGTACTTC,CASSGLQETQYF
NA,few,TRBV11-2,TRBJ2-2,TGTGCCAGCAGCTTACAGTCAGGACCTACCACCGGGGAGCTGTTTTTT,CASSLQSGPTTGELFF
NA,NA,TRBV6-2/TRBV6-3,TRBJ2-2,TGTGCCAGCAGTTACATCCCCGCCAGCGGGGAGCTGTTTTTT,CASSYIPASGELFF
NA,many,TRBV2,TRBJ1-2,TGTGCCAGCAGTCCCCCGACAGGCGGGGGGAACTATGGCTACACCTTC,CASSPPTGGGNYGYTF
TRBD2,NA,TRBV5-6,TRBJ2-1,TGTGCCAGCAGCGCAACGGGAGGGGGTGAGCAGTTCTTC,CASSATGGGEQFF
TRBD1,NA,TRBV5-1,TRBJ2-7,TGCGCCAGCGTGCCTCACAGGGGGCTCGACGAGCAGTACTTC,CASVPHRGLDEQYF
TRBD1,few,TRBV6-1,TRBJ2-3,TGTGCCAGCAGTGATACGACAGGGCAATGTCTCACAGATACGCAGTATTTT,CASSDTTGQCLTDTQYF
TRBD2,few,TRBV4-2,TRBJ2-7,TGTGCCAGCAGCCAAACTAGCGGGGGGGCGTGGGAGCAGTACTTC,CASSQTSGGAWEQYF
TRBD1,many,TRBV28,TRBJ2-4,TGTGCCAGCAGTTTAAACCCCGGAGGGACAGGGATAGGGGACATTCAGTACTTC,CASSLNPGGTGIGDIQYF
NA,many,TRBV6-1,TRBJ2-7,TGTGCCAGCAGTGGTACGGGACGACTGTCGGACGAGCAGTACTTC,CASSGTGRLSDEQYF
NA,many,TRBV10-1,TRBJ2-3,TGCGCCAGCAGTGAGTCGATTGGCGGGAACGCCCATACGCAGTATTTT,CASSESIGGNAHTQYF
NA,many,TRBV6-4,TRBJ1-6,TGTGCCAGCAGCCTCAGGGCGGAAAATTCACCCCTCCACTTT,CASSLRAENSPLHF
NA,few,TRBV3-1,TRBJ2-7,TGTGCCAGCAGCCAAGATACCGGGGTGGGCTACGAGCAGTACTTC,CASSQDTGVGYEQYF
NA,many,TRBV7-7,TRBJ1-3,TGTGCCAGCAGCACGGACAGAGGAAACACCATATATTTT,CASSTDRGNTIYF
TRBD2,many,TRBV15,TRBJ2-1,TGTGCCACCAGCAGAGAGGGGGGACTAGCGGGTTCCTACAATGAGCAGTTCTTC,CATSREGGLAGSYNEQFF